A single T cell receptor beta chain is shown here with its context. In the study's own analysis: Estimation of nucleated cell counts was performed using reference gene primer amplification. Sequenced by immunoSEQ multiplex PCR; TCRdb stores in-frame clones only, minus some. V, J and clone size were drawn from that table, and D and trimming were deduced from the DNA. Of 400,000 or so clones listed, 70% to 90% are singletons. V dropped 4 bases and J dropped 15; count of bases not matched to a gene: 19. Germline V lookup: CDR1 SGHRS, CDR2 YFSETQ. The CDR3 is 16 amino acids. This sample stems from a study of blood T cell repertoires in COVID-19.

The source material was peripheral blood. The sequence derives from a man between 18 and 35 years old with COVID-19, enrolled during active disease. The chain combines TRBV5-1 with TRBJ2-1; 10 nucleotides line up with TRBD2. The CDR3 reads CASSQRQGLAIQNGFF. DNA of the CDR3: TGCGCCAGCAGCCAAAGACAGGGACTAGCGATCCAAAATGGGTTCTTC.